The rows below give T cell receptor beta chains drawn from one sample of a study of T cell repertoires in cytomegalovirus infection. TCRdb reanalysed the reads using MiXCR and keeps one entry per CDR3 protein. The table shows about 920,000 distinct CDR3 sequences, with roughly 30% occurring only once. For these receptors, no antigen is known. Sequencing used cultured CD8+ T cells from PBMCs, obtained from culture after CMV antigen stimulation. The receptors shown here come from a human donor in good health (CMV status not recorded). Some clones in this sample may be carry-over from other donors' samples. CDR3s include the opening cysteine and the closing phenylalanine or tryptophan. Fields, in order: V gene, D gene, clone size, J gene, CDR3 DNA, CDR3 protein. The D gene is left open where the match is weak. Clone size is not always given. Where it is, it says once, few, many or a class for expanded clones.

v_call: TRBV7-2
d_call: .
clone_size: many
j_call: TRBJ2-5
cdr3_nt: TGTGCCAGCAGCCCCTTGACTGGCCAAGAGACCCAGTACTTC
cdr3_aa: CASSPLTGQETQYF

v_call: TRBV4-1
d_call: .
clone_size: few
j_call: TRBJ2-7
cdr3_nt: TGCGCCAGCAGCCAAGATCCGACAGACCTTTACGAGCAGTACTTC
cdr3_aa: CASSQDPTDLYEQYF

v_call: TRBV12-5
d_call: TRBD1
clone_size: .
j_call: TRBJ1-3
cdr3_nt: TGTGCTAGTGGTACCGAGGGACAGATTCTACCCTTACTCTCTGGAAACACCATATATTTT
cdr3_aa: CASGTEGQILPLLSGNTIYF

v_call: TRBV7-9
d_call: .
clone_size: .
j_call: TRBJ2-2
cdr3_nt: TGTGCCAGCGACTGGACAGCGAACACCGGGGAGCTGTTTTTT
cdr3_aa: CASDWTANTGELFF

v_call: TRBV2
d_call: .
clone_size: few
j_call: TRBJ2-7
cdr3_nt: TGTGCCAGCAGTGCCCCGACGGATCCCTACGAGCAGTACTTC
cdr3_aa: CASSAPTDPYEQYF

v_call: TRBV7-4
d_call: .
clone_size: few
j_call: TRBJ2-1
cdr3_nt: TGTGCCTCAGCTCCCCACAATGAGCAGTTCTTC
cdr3_aa: CASAPHNEQFF

v_call: TRBV19
d_call: TRBD1
clone_size: .
j_call: TRBJ1-1
cdr3_nt: TGTGCCAGTGGACAGGGGAACCTTGAAGCTTTCTTT
cdr3_aa: CASGQGNLEAFF

v_call: TRBV20-1
d_call: .
clone_size: once
j_call: TRBJ1-1
cdr3_nt: TGCAGTGCTAGCCCGGGTTTAACTGAAGCTTTCTTT
cdr3_aa: CSASPGLTEAFF

v_call: TRBV4-1
d_call: .
clone_size: few
j_call: TRBJ2-7
cdr3_nt: TGCGCCAGCAGCCGGCGGGTCCAGGAAACCTACGAGCAGTACTTC
cdr3_aa: CASSRRVQETYEQYF

v_call: TRBV3-1
d_call: TRBD1
clone_size: few
j_call: TRBJ1-5
cdr3_nt: TGTGCCAGCAGCCAAGATCCCTTGGACAGGGGACGCAATCAGCCCCAGCATTTT
cdr3_aa: CASSQDPLDRGRNQPQHF

v_call: TRBV5-6
d_call: .
clone_size: .
j_call: TRBJ2-7
cdr3_nt: TGTGCCAGCAGCTTGCCCCGGAAGACAAAAGCCTACGAGCAGTACTTC
cdr3_aa: CASSLPRKTKAYEQYF

v_call: TRBV12-3/TRBV12-4
d_call: .
clone_size: once
j_call: TRBJ1-5
cdr3_nt: TGTGCCAGCAGCCCGTTCCCCAGGGGTAGCAATCAGCCCCAGCATTTT
cdr3_aa: CASSPFPRGSNQPQHF

v_call: TRBV27
d_call: .
clone_size: .
j_call: TRBJ1-1
cdr3_nt: TGTGCCAGCAGTTTACTCCCGACAGCCATGAACACTGAAGCTTTCTTT
cdr3_aa: CASSLLPTAMNTEAFF

v_call: TRBV5-7
d_call: .
clone_size: few
j_call: TRBJ1-1
cdr3_nt: TGTGCCAGCAGCTGCTATCGGGAGACCCGGGGGAGCGGCACTGAAGCTTTCTTT
cdr3_aa: CASSCYRETRGSGTEAFF

v_call: TRBV10-3
d_call: TRBD1
clone_size: many
j_call: TRBJ1-3
cdr3_nt: TGTGCCTCTACCTCGGACAGGGGGGATAGAAACACCATATATTTT
cdr3_aa: CASTSDRGDRNTIYF

v_call: TRBV5-4
d_call: TRBD2
clone_size: few
j_call: TRBJ2-2
cdr3_nt: TGTGCCAGCAGCTTAGAACTAGCGGACCCCGGGGAGCTGTTTTTT
cdr3_aa: CASSLELADPGELFF

v_call: TRBV7-6
d_call: .
clone_size: many
j_call: TRBJ2-3
cdr3_nt: TGTGCCAGCAGTCATTTTCCCCCACAAGGGGGAAAAAGCACAGATACGCAGTATTTT
cdr3_aa: CASSHFPPQGGKSTDTQYF

v_call: TRBV12-3/TRBV12-4
d_call: .
clone_size: few
j_call: TRBJ2-2
cdr3_nt: TGTGCCAGCAGTTTTTGGCCCCCGCGGGCCAACACCGGGGAGCTGTTTTTT
cdr3_aa: CASSFWPPRANTGELFF

v_call: TRBV7-6
d_call: TRBD2
clone_size: many
j_call: TRBJ2-7
cdr3_nt: TGTGCCAGCAGCTTCGGACTAGCGAGCTCCTACGAGCAGTACTTC
cdr3_aa: CASSFGLASSYEQYF

v_call: TRBV6-1
d_call: .
clone_size: few
j_call: TRBJ1-1
cdr3_nt: TGTGCCAGCCAGACAGAGACTGAAGCTTTCTTT
cdr3_aa: CASQTETEAFF

v_call: TRBV7-9
d_call: TRBD2
clone_size: once
j_call: TRBJ2-5
cdr3_nt: TGTGCCAGCAGCTCTATAACCGGGACTAGCGGGGGGTCCCAAGAGACCCAGTACTTC
cdr3_aa: CASSSITGTSGGSQETQYF

v_call: TRBV6-5
d_call: TRBD1
clone_size: .
j_call: TRBJ1-6
cdr3_nt: TGTGCCAGCAGTTACATGGGACAGTCCCTCCACTTT
cdr3_aa: CASSYMGQSLHF

v_call: TRBV12-3/TRBV12-4
d_call: TRBD2
clone_size: few
j_call: TRBJ2-2
cdr3_nt: TGTGCCAGCAGTTTCGGGGTAGCGGGGGGACTCTCCTTCAACACCGGGGAGCTGTTTTTT
cdr3_aa: CASSFGVAGGLSFNTGELFF

v_call: TRBV4-1
d_call: TRBD2
clone_size: few
j_call: TRBJ2-7
cdr3_nt: TGCGCCAGCAGCACTCGGGCGGGAGCCTACGAGCAGTACTTC
cdr3_aa: CASSTRAGAYEQYF

v_call: TRBV20-1
d_call: TRBD2
clone_size: .
j_call: TRBJ2-1
cdr3_nt: TGCAGTGCTAGCGAAGCGGGGGCCGGGGATGAGCAGTTCTTC
cdr3_aa: CSASEAGAGDEQFF

v_call: TRBV20-1
d_call: .
clone_size: few
j_call: TRBJ2-6
cdr3_nt: TGCAGTGCTAGAACGATTACGGCCAACGTCCTGACTTTC
cdr3_aa: CSARTITANVLTF

v_call: TRBV10-3
d_call: .
clone_size: many
j_call: TRBJ1-2
cdr3_nt: TGTGCCATCAGTGAGTCTCCAGACTATGGCTACACCTTC
cdr3_aa: CAISESPDYGYTF